The 8 T cell receptor beta chains in this list originate from one sample, sequenced in a study of T cell responses to AZD1222 COVID-19 vaccine. Assay: immunoSEQ multiplex PCR; the TCRdb copy retains only in-frame clones and omits some. The sample includes approximately 140,000 clones, roughly 92% of them seen just once. This sample comprised peripheral blood, obtained 28 days after the second AZD1222 dose. The receptors come from an adult who received the AZD1222 COVID-19 vaccine.

The V call is TRBV4-3, the J call TRBJ2-5, with D possibly matching TRBD2 (7 bases). The V gene's germline CDR1 is LGHNA and CDR2 YSLEER. Trimming pared 5 bases from V and 4 bases from J, leaving 20 bases between. The CDR3 extends over 16 amino acids. DNA for the CDR3: TGCGCCAGCAGCGCTAAGGGGAGGGAGGGGGGAGAGACCCAGTACTTC. Amino acids: CASSAKGREGGETQYF.

This chain joins TRBV11-3 and TRBJ2-1, with D tentatively TRBD1 (5 bases). V gave up 5 bases and J gave up 7 bases, with 9 bases separating them. Germline assignment: CDR1 SGHNT and CDR2 YENEEA. The CDR3 runs to 12 residues. In nucleotides, the CDR3 is TGTGCCAGCAGCGCAGGGAATAATGAGCAGTTCTTC. Translating gives CASSAGNNEQFF.

This chain uses TRBV25-1 with TRBJ1-3; 8 bases are a match to TRBD1. CDR3 length equals 16 residues. J gave up 0 bases and V 5 bases, and 6 bases lay outside the gene matches. CDR1 and CDR2 (germline): MGHDK, SYGVNS. Here the CDR3 reads CASSPGTGNSGNTIYF. CDR3 bases: TGTGCCAGCAGTCCGGGGACAGGAAACTCTGGAAACACCATATATTTT. Full variable domain (rest looked up from reference TRBV25-1 and TRBJ1-3): EADIYQTPRYLVIGTGKKITLECSQTMGHDKMYWYQQDPGMELHLIHYSYGVNSTEKGDLSSESTVSRIRTEHFPLTLESARPSHTSQYLCASSPGTGNSGNTIYFGEGSWLTVV.

The gene calls are TRBV4-3 and TRBJ1-3, with a weak D call TRBD1 (5 bases). Germline assignment: CDR1 LGHNA and CDR2 YSLEER. CDR3 size: 16 residues. Trimming pared 1 base from V and 1 base from J, leaving 11 bases between. For the CDR3, the DNA is TGCGCCAGCAGCCAAGGCCCAGCAGGGTCTGGAAACACCATATATTTT. Amino acid sequence: CASSQGPAGSGNTIYF.

In DNA form, the CDR3 reads TGTGCCAGCAGCTTATACAGGGTTGACGGCTACACCTTC. It encodes CASSLYRVDGYTF. V and J are TRBV11-2 and TRBJ1-2, with a tentative D call TRBD1 (6 bases). The CDR3 extends over 13 amino acids. Germline lookup yields CDR1 SGHAT and CDR2 FQNNGV. V lost 2 bases, J lost 8 bases, and 12 bases lay in between.

The rearrangement links TRBV25-1 to TRBJ2-2, with D tentatively TRBD1 (6 bases). The CDR3 spans 17 residues. Trimming left V 7 bases short and J 8 bases short, with 26 bases between. CDR1 is MGHDK, CDR2 SYGVNS, per germline. For the CDR3, the DNA is TGTGCCAGCAACCCAAGTGGGAGATTGGGGGCGGCTGGGGAGCTGTTTTTT. Amino acid sequence: CASNPSGRLGAAGELFF.

This chain links TRBV9 with TRBJ1-1; D not certain. CDR3 length: 13 amino acids. Germline loops: CDR1 SGDLS, CDR2 YYNGEE. Trimming pared 4 bases from V and 3 bases from J, leaving 10 bases between. The CDR3: CASSSAPDTEAFF. In DNA, the CDR3 is TGTGCCAGCAGCTCAGCCCCCGACACTGAAGCTTTCTTT.

The chain links TRBV5-1 to TRBJ2-2; 7 bases are shared with TRBD2. Losses at the gene ends were 2 bases for V and 4 bases for J; bases not matched to a gene: 5. This CDR3 region has 15 residues. In germline, CDR1 is SGHRS, CDR2 YFSETQ. CDR3 sequence reads: CASSFEGRGTGELFF. DNA for the CDR3: TGCGCCAGCAGCTTCGAGGGGAGGGGCACCGGGGAGCTGTTTTTT.